The T cell receptor beta chain under discussion was sequenced for a study of blood T cell repertoires in COVID-19. Study-wide context: Sources were T cells, B-cell-depleted T cells, or PBMCs; the material itself was cDNA or gDNA.

This clone was observed a handful of times. Profiling relied on immunoSEQ multiplex PCR, and the TCRdb table lists in-frame clones only, not all of them. This sample has over 150,000 clones, with approximately 80% found just once. J gave up 6 bases and V 0 bases, and 7 bases lay outside the gene matches. Germline loops: CDR1 KGHSH, CDR2 LQKENI. This CDR3 has 16 amino acids. The chain links TRBV18 to TRBJ1-5; 8 positions agree with TRBD1. The sequence came from a woman between 40 and 55 years old with COVID-19, enrolled during active disease. The sample comprised peripheral blood. The CDR3 bases are TGTGCCAGCTCACCACCGCACGACAGGGGACGTCAGCCCCAGCATTTT. It encodes CASSPPHDRGRQPQHF.